Each of the 14 T cell receptor beta chains below was sequenced from the same sample in a study of shared clonotypes between healthy human individuals. Assay: immunoSEQ multiplex PCR; the TCRdb copy retains only in-frame clones and omits some. This table has around 2,000,000 clones, over 85% appearing once. Terminally differentiated effector memory CD45RA+ cells were left out of the naive CD8 fraction, which was CD45RO-negative and positively selected for CCR7. Sequencing used naive CD8+ T cells sorted from blood. These receptors were taken from a man younger than 30 in good health.

This clone came up once. Other DNA sequences in the sample encode the same CDR3. The V gene is TRBV27, the J gene TRBJ2-7, with unresolved D. The ends were cut back, 4 bases at V and 1 base at J, with 8 bases in the middle. Germline loops: CDR1 MNHEY, CDR2 SMNVEV (reference sequence). The length of the CDR3 is 13 residues. CDR3 protein: CASSSGASYEQYF. CDR3 in DNA: TGTGCCAGCAGTTCTGGTGCGTCCTACGAGCAGTACTTC.

This chain connects TRBV5-4 to TRBJ1-6, with 10 bases aligning to TRBD1. J lost 13 bases, V lost 4 bases, and 8 bases had no gene match. In germline, CDR1 is SGHNT, CDR2 YYREEE (reference sequence). This CDR3 contains 14 residues. CDR3 sequence: CASSLDGTGVPLHF. The CDR3 DNA reads TGTGCCAGCAGCCTGGACGGGACAGGGGTCCCCCTCCACTTT. Filled out from reference TRBV5-4 and TRBJ1-6, the complete variable domain reads ETGVTQSPTHLIKTRGQQVTLRCSSQSGHNTVSWYQQALGQGPQFIFQYYREEENGRGNFPPRFSGLQFPNYSSELNVNALELDDSALYLCASSLDGTGVPLHFGNGTRLTVT.

Comment on this clone: At one of its ends the junction is not consistent with the germline gene, which may arise from a read error. V gene TRBV29-1 combines with J gene TRBJ1-1, with D hard to call. Germline V gene lookup returns CDR1 SQVTM and CDR2 ANQGSEA. The CDR3 spans 10 residues. The CDR3 sequence: CSVEALQSAF. As DNA, the CDR3 is TGCAGCGTTGAAGCCTTACAGTCCGCGTTT.

The J gene is TRBJ2-7, the V gene TRBV4-3; D may correspond to TRBD1 or TRBD2 (5 bases each). Between the trimmed V and J ends, which lost 0 bases and 7 bases, there was a span of 16 bases. The CDR3 sequence is 15 residues long. Germline V gene sequence: CDR1 LGHNA, CDR2 YSLEER. The CDR3 coding sequence is TGCGCCAGCAGCCAAGATCGAGGGGCCCCGGGTGAGCAGTACTTC. Translated, it gives CASSQDRGAPGEQYF.

Worth noting for this clone: In the same sample, other DNA sequences code for this CDR3. The chain is built from TRBV6-5 and TRBJ2-7; TRBD1 matches 8 bases. The length of the CDR3 is 14 residues. CDR1 is MNHEY, CDR2 SVGAGI, per germline. Germline trimming cut 2 bases from V and 4 bases from J; bases unmatched to any gene: 4. DNA for the CDR3: TGTGCCAGCAGTTACGCCCAGGGGGCGTACGAGCAGTACTTC. Protein sequence: CASSYAQGAYEQYF.

The chain has TRBV2 and TRBJ2-2; D might be TRBD1 (5 bases). Germline CDR1 and CDR2: SNHLY and FYNNEI. V lost 5 bases and J lost 0, with 10 bases in between. This CDR3 spans 15 amino acids. The CDR3 nucleotides are TGTGCCAGCAGTTTCGACAGATCGAACACCGGGGAGCTGTTTTTT. Protein product: CASSFDRSNTGELFF.

The genes are TRBV4-1 and TRBJ2-7, with 8 bases aligning to TRBD1. The J segment lost 1 base and the V segment lost 8 bases, leaving 7 bases of the junction unmatched. The CDR3 loop spans 14 amino acids. CDR1 and CDR2 from the germline V gene are MGHRA and YSYEKL. CDR3 residues: CASGYRTGSYEQYF. The DNA of the CDR3 is TGCGCCAGCGGCTATAGGACAGGGTCCTACGAGCAGTACTTC.

Written as DNA, the CDR3 is TGTGCCAGCAGCCTTTCGGGACCGAGCAATCAGCCCCAGCATTTT. This codes for CASSLSGPSNQPQHF. J is TRBJ1-5 and V is TRBV27, with D maybe TRBD1 (5 bases). This CDR3 has 15 residues. The germline gives CDR1 MNHEY, CDR2 SMNVEV (reference sequence). The V and J ends lost 6 bases and 1 base respectively, with 13 bases between them.

The V gene is TRBV11-2, the J gene TRBJ1-5; D is unclear. CDR1 and CDR2 (germline): SGHAT, FQNNGV. With 5 bases removed from V and 5 bases from J, the gap between germline ends came to 13 bases. CDR3 size: 14 residues. CDR3 region: CASSPLNSHQPQHF. CDR3 DNA sequence: TGTGCCAGCAGCCCCCTTAACTCCCATCAGCCCCAGCATTTT. The full variable domain, its missing parts supplied by reference TRBV11-2 and TRBJ1-5, is EAGVAQSPRYKIIEKRQSVAFWCNPISGHATLYWYQQILGQGPKLLIQFQNNGVVDDSQLPKDRFSAERLKGVDSTLKIQPAKLEDSAVYLCASSPLNSHQPQHFGDGTRLSIL.

This clone has only a few counts. This chain joins TRBV9 and TRBJ1-2, with D unclear. The V end was cut by 7 bases, the J end by 10 bases, with 20 bases between. The V gene's germline CDR1 is SGDLS and CDR2 YYNGEE. This CDR3 region has 13 residues. For the CDR3, the DNA is TGTGCCAGCGGCGAGCCCGGCAGACGACACTACACCTTC. Amino acid sequence: CASGEPGRRHYTF.

The chain combines TRBV10-2 with TRBJ2-7; tentatively, D is TRBD1 (5 bases). The CDR3 runs 12 residues. The V gene lost 8 bases and the J gene lost 2 bases, with 10 bases spanning the gap. Germline V gives CDR1 WSHSY, CDR2 SAAADI. The CDR3 is CASGAGPYEQYF. The CDR3 DNA is TGCGCCAGCGGGGCCGGCCCCTACGAGCAGTACTTC.

As for this clone: Other DNA sequences in this sample translate to the same CDR3. The rearrangement uses TRBV6-5 and TRBJ2-2; D remains ambiguous. This CDR3 contains 16 residues. With 0 bases removed from V and 1 base from J, the gap between germline ends came to 9 bases. Per germline, CDR1 MNHEY and CDR2 SVGAGI. CDR3 residues: CASSYSRAGNTGELFF. CDR3 DNA: TGTGCCAGCAGTTACTCCCGCGCAGGGAACACCGGGGAGCTGTTTTTT.

The V gene is TRBV5-4, the J gene TRBJ1-1, with unresolved D. V was cut by 5 bases and J by 1 base, with 12 bases left in between. Germline CDR1 and CDR2: SGHNT and YYREEE (reference sequence). The CDR3 consists of 14 residues. The CDR3 here is CASSSSFTNTEAFF. In DNA, the CDR3 is TGTGCCAGCAGTTCGTCTTTTACGAACACTGAAGCTTTCTTT.

The rearrangement uses TRBV6-5 and TRBJ2-7; D is ambiguous. From germline, CDR1 is MNHEY and CDR2 SVGAGI. The CDR3 runs 11 residues. V was shortened by 8 bases and J by 6 bases, with 11 bases between the two germline ends. CDR3: CASSHNSEQYF. The CDR3 nucleotides read TGTGCCAGCTCCCATAACAGCGAGCAGTACTTC.